The 22 T cell receptor beta chains presented below share a single source sample, sequenced in a study of OX40 agonist ivuxolimab in advanced cancers. TCRdb keeps only in-frame clones here, not all; method: immunoSEQ multiplex PCR. This table has tens of thousands of clones, around 86% appearing once. The sequencing used CD4+ or CD8+ T cells sorted from blood, collected in a trial of the OX40 agonist ivuxolimab. The source is an adult with an advanced solid tumor such as melanoma, head and neck, liver or kidney cancer.

The J gene is TRBJ2-7, the V gene TRBV2, with 11 bases matching TRBD2. V shed 9 bases and J 7 bases; nucleotides not matched to a gene: 5. Per the germline V gene, CDR1 is SNHLY and CDR2 is FYNNEI. CDR3 length: 12 amino acids. The CDR3 DNA reads TGTGCCAGTAGCGGGAGGGCCCGGGAGCAGTACTTC. It translates to CASSGRAREQYF.

The chain combines TRBV7-9 with TRBJ2-1; unclear D gene. Trimming shortened V by 1 base and J by 4 bases, and 11 bases separated the two germline ends. Germline values: CDR1 SEHNR, CDR2 FQNEAQ (reference sequence). CDR3 length equals 15 residues. The DNA of the CDR3 is TGTGCCAGCAGCTTAGTAGTGCTACCTTACAATGAGCAGTTCTTC. Its protein is CASSLVVLPYNEQFF.

The chain recombines TRBV4-1 with TRBJ1-6; D gene unclear. Germline V lookup: CDR1 MGHRA, CDR2 YSYEKL. Trimming left V 4 bases short and J 2 bases short, with 12 bases between. The CDR3 spans 16 residues. This CDR3 reads CASSRWVFAYNSPLHF. For the CDR3, the DNA is TGCGCCAGCAGCCGGTGGGTCTTTGCCTATAATTCACCCCTCCACTTT.

V and J are TRBV6-1 and TRBJ1-2; TRBD1 is a possible D gene (5 bases). This CDR3 has 13 amino acids. The germline V gene encodes CDR1 MNHNS and CDR2 SASEGT. V lost 2 bases to trimming and J lost 8 bases, with 12 bases between them. CDR3 sequence reads: CASSELTAGGYTF. The CDR3 nucleotides are TGTGCCAGCAGTGAACTGACAGCCGGGGGCTACACCTTC.

The chain employs TRBV6-1 and TRBJ2-7; 10 nucleotides align to TRBD1. The CDR3 loop spans 14 amino acids. With 10 bases clipped from V and 5 bases from J, the junction kept 11 bases outside the gene matches. Germline CDR1 is MNHNS and CDR2 is SASEGT. CDR3 protein: CATRKRTGGNEQYF. As DNA, the CDR3 is TGTGCCACCCGGAAACGGACAGGGGGAAACGAGCAGTACTTC.

The chain links TRBV6-1 to TRBJ1-1; 9 bases line up with TRBD1. Per germline, CDR1 MNHNS and CDR2 SASEGT. The CDR3 spans 14 residues. With 4 bases clipped from V and 0 bases from J, the junction kept 0 bases outside the gene matches. The CDR3: CASSGTGVNTEAFF. The CDR3 DNA sequence: TGTGCCAGCAGTGGGACAGGGGTGAACACTGAAGCTTTCTTT.

V usage is TRBV11-2 and J usage is TRBJ2-7; unclear D gene. The CDR3 is 13 amino acids. The germline V gene encodes CDR1 SGHAT and CDR2 FQNNGV. V lost 0 bases and J lost 6, with 9 bases in between. This CDR3 reads CASSLDRSSEQYF. The CDR3 coding sequence is TGTGCCAGCAGCTTAGATCGCAGTAGCGAGCAGTACTTC.

This clone turned up a few times. The chain uses TRBV5-5 and TRBJ2-7; the D is unclear. Trimming stripped 1 base from V and 0 bases from J, with 11 bases between. The CDR3 sequence is 15 residues long. The germline V gene encodes CDR1 SGHKS and CDR2 YYEKEE (reference sequence). The CDR3 reads CASSLRPESSYEQYF. The CDR3 DNA follows: TGTGCCAGCAGCTTGCGGCCGGAGAGCTCCTACGAGCAGTACTTC.

The V call is TRBV5-5, the J call TRBJ1-6; no definite D call. The length of the CDR3 is 16 residues. Germline CDR1 reads SGHKS; CDR2 reads YYEKEE (reference sequence). V was clipped by 5 bases and J by 0 bases, with 12 bases between them. The CDR3 nucleotides are TGTGCCAGCAGAAGCATAATAAGCTCCTATAATTCACCCCTCCACTTT. This codes for CASRSIISSYNSPLHF.

Notes on this clone: The identical CDR3 is also encoded by other nucleotide sequences in the sample. The J gene is TRBJ1-3, the V gene TRBV7-3; possible D gene TRBD1, 6 bases. Germline assignment: CDR1 SGHTA and CDR2 FQGTGA. The V gene lost 5 bases and the J gene lost 3 bases, with 14 bases spanning the gap. There are 15 residues in the CDR3. For the CDR3, the DNA is TGTGCCAGCAGCCTTAGCGGGGGCTTTGGAAACACCATATATTTT. This gives the protein CASSLSGGFGNTIYF.

This clone has a single count. The chain joins TRBV28 to TRBJ2-7; no clear D. The CDR3 spans 12 residues. V was cut by 4 bases and J by 6 bases, with 10 bases left in between. Germline values: CDR1 MDHEN, CDR2 SYDVKM. This chain's CDR3 is CASSYSRPEQYF. DNA for the CDR3: TGTGCCAGCAGTTACAGCCGACCCGAGCAGTACTTC.

This clone was detected only a few times. The V and J genes are TRBV21-1 and TRBJ2-7; no check of the table's D call, TRBD2, against the DNA was made. TRBV21-1 is classified as a pseudogene. This CDR3 is 18 amino acids long. This CDR3 is CASSKGFEAWSDYYEQYF. The CDR3, as DNA: TGTGCCAGCAGCAAAGGATTCGAAGCTTGGAGCGATTACTACGAGCAGTACTTC.

The chain recombines TRBV7-2 with TRBJ1-2; a possible D gene is TRBD1 (5 bases). Trimming pared 6 bases from V and 0 bases from J, leaving 8 bases between. The CDR3 has 13 amino acids. Germline lookup yields CDR1 SGHTA and CDR2 FQGNSA. The CDR3 protein is CASSQGPNYGYTF. DNA of the CDR3: TGTGCCAGCAGTCAGGGACCTAACTATGGCTACACCTTC. Looking up the rest from reference TRBV7-2 and TRBJ1-2 gives the full variable domain: GAGVSQSPSNKVTEKGKDVELRCDPISGHTALYWYRQSLGQGLEFLIYFQGNSAPDKSGLPSDRFSAERTGGSVSTLTIQRTQQEDSAVYLCASSQGPNYGYTFGSGTRLTVV.

This chain uses TRBV25-1 with TRBJ2-1; D perhaps matches TRBD2 (6 bases). CDR3 size: 14 residues. Germline lookup yields CDR1 MGHDK and CDR2 SYGVNS. V shed 3 bases and J shed 6 bases, with 12 bases lying between them. The CDR3 loop reads CASSETGGANEQFF. CDR3 nucleotide sequence: TGTGCCAGCAGTGAGACCGGGGGTGCCAATGAGCAGTTCTTC.

This chain joins TRBV4-1 and TRBJ1-1; TRBD1 aligns across 7 bases. Germline CDR1 MGHRA, CDR2 YSYEKL. CDR3 length: 15 amino acids. Trimming cost V 3 bases and J 0 bases; bases outside gene matches: 4. This CDR3 reads CASSHSGTVNTEAFF. In nucleotides, the CDR3 is TGCGCCAGCAGCCATTCCGGGACAGTGAACACTGAAGCTTTCTTT.

The chain links TRBV19 to TRBJ2-7, with a weak D call TRBD2 (5 bases). This CDR3 is built from 17 residues. With 6 bases removed from V and 0 bases from J, the gap between germline ends came to 21 bases. CDR1 and CDR2 (germline): LNHDA, SQIVND (reference sequence). The CDR3 bases are TGTGCCAGTAGCGGGATCTCGCGCTCCCCTAGCTCCTACGAGCAGTACTTC. It translates to CASSGISRSPSSYEQYF.

The genes are TRBV11-2 and TRBJ2-2, with D perhaps matching TRBD2 (5 bases). The length of the CDR3 is 14 residues. The V gene lost 5 bases and the J gene lost 4 bases, with 11 bases spanning the gap. Per germline, CDR1 SGHAT and CDR2 FQNNGV. The CDR3 nucleotides read TGTGCCAGCAGCCGGCGGCTAGCCACCGGGGAGCTGTTTTTT. Its translation is CASSRRLATGELFF.

The chain has TRBV10-3 and TRBJ2-5; 15 bases are shared with TRBD2. The V gene end was trimmed by 4 bases and the J gene end by 2 bases; junction bases not matched to a gene: 2. CDR3 length: 16 amino acids. Per the germline V gene, CDR1 is ENHRY and CDR2 is SYGVKD. For the CDR3, the DNA is TGTGCCATCAGTGCTGGACTAGCGGGGGGGCAAGAGACCCAGTACTTC. It specifies CAISAGLAGGQETQYF.

This chain links TRBV7-9 with TRBJ2-7; tentatively, D is TRBD2 (5 bases). The length of the CDR3 is 13 residues. Trimming removed 3 bases at V and 5 bases at J, with 11 bases between. In germline, CDR1 is SEHNR, CDR2 FQNEAQ (reference sequence). CDR3 region: CASSFRTGDEQYF. The CDR3 DNA follows: TGTGCCAGCAGCTTCCGGACTGGGGACGAGCAGTACTTC.

This clone is termed medium-sized. CDR3 coding DNA: TGTGCCAGCAGTGAATGGCTCCCAGGCTCTGGAAACACCATATATTTT. This encodes CASSEWLPGSGNTIYF. The chain carries TRBV6-1 and TRBJ1-3, with D hard to call. The V end was cut by 2 bases, the J end by 0 bases, with 11 bases between. Germline V gene data show CDR1 as MNHNS and CDR2 as SASEGT. This CDR3 region has 16 residues.

The CDR3 DNA reads TGCGCCAGCAGCAGCACACCCCGACCGGGCCAAAAACTGTTTTTT. Encoded protein: CASSSTPRPGQKLFF. The rearrangement joins TRBV5-1 to TRBJ1-4; D remains ambiguous. Germline V gives CDR1 SGHRS, CDR2 YFSETQ. The CDR3 contains 15 residues. Trimming removed 4 bases from V and 9 bases from J, with 19 bases in between.

The table lists this clone with a few counts. The CDR3 region is CASSLAPGLAGPYEQYF. CDR3 DNA sequence: TGCGCCAGCAGCTTGGCCCCGGGACTAGCGGGGCCCTACGAGCAGTACTTC. V is TRBV5-1 and J is TRBJ2-7; 13 bases agree with TRBD2. The ends lost 0 bases at V and 2 bases at J; junction bases unmatched: 5. Germline lookup yields CDR1 SGHRS and CDR2 YFSETQ. The CDR3 runs 17 residues.